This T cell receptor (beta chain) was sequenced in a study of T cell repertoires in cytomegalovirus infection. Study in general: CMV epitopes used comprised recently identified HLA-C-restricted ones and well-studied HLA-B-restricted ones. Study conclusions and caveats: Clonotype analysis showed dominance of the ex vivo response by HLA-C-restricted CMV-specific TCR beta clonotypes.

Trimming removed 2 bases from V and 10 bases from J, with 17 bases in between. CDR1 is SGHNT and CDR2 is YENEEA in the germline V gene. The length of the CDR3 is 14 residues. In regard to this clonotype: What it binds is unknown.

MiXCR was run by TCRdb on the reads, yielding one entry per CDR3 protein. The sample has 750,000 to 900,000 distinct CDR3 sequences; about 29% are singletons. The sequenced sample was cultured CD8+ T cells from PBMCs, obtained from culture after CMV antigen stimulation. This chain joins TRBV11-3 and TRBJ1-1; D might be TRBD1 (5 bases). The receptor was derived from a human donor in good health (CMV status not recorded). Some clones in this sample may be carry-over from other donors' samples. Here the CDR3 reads CASSLRPGDGRAFF. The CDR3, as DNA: TGTGCCAGCAGCTTACGTCCGGGGGACGGAAGAGCTTTCTTT.